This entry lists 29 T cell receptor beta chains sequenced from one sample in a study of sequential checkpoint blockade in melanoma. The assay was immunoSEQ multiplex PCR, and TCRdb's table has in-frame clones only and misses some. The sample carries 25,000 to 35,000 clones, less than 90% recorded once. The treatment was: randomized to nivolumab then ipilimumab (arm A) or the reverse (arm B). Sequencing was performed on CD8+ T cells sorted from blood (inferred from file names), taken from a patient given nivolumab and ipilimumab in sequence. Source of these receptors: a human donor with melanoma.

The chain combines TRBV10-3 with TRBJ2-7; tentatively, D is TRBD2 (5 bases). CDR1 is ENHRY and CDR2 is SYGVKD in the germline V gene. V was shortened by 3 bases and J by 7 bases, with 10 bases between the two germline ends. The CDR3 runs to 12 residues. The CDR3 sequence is CAISEARGEQYF. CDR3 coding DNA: TGTGCCATCAGTGAAGCCCGGGGAGAGCAGTACTTC.

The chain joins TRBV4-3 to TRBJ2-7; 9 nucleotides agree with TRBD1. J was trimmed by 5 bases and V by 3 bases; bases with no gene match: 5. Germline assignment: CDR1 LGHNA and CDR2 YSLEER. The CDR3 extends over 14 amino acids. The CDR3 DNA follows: TGCGCCAGCAGCCAGCGGGACAGGGCCCACGAGCAGTACTTC. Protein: CASSQRDRAHEQYF.

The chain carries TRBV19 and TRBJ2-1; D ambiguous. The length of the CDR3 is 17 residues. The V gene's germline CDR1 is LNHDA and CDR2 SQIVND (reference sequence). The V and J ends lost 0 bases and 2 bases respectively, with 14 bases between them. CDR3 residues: CASSIETPLDTYNEQFF. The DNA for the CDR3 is TGTGCCAGTAGTATAGAGACACCGCTTGATACCTACAATGAGCAGTTCTTC.

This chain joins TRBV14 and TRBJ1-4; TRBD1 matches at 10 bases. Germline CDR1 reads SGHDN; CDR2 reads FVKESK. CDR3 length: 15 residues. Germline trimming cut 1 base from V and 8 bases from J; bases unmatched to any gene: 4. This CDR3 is CASSQAGQGIEKLFF. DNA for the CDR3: TGTGCCAGCAGCCAAGCGGGACAGGGGATCGAAAAACTGTTTTTT. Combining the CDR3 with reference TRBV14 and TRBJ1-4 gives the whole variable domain EAGVTQFPSHSVIEKGQTVTLRCDPISGHDNLYWYRRVMGKEIKFLLHFVKESKQDESGMPNNRFLAERTGGTYSTLKVQPAELEDSGVYFCASSQAGQGIEKLFFGSGTQLSVL.

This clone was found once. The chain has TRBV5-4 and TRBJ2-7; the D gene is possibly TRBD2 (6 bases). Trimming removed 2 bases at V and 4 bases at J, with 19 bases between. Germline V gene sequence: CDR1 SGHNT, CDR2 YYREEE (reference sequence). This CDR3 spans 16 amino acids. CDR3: CASSLAPGLSGYEQYF. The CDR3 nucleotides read TGTGCCAGCAGCTTAGCTCCGGGACTCTCTGGGTACGAGCAGTACTTC.

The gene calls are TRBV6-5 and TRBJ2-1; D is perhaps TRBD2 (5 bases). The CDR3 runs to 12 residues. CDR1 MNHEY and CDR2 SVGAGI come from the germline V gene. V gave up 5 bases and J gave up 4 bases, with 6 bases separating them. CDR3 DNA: TGTGCCAGCAGTGGAGGTTACAATGAGCAGTTCTTC. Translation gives CASSGGYNEQFF.

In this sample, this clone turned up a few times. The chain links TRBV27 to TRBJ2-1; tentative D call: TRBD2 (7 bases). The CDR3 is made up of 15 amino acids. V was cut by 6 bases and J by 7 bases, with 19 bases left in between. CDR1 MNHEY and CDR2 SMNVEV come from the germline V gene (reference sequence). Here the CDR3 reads CASSPRWGGLNEQFF. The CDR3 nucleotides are TGTGCCAGCAGCCCTAGGTGGGGGGGCTTGAATGAGCAGTTCTTC.

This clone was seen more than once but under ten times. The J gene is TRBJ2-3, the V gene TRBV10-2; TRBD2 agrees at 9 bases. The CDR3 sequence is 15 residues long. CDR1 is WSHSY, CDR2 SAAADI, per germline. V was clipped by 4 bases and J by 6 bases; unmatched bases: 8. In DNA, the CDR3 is TGCGCCAGCAGTGGGAGGCGGGGGGGCAGGGATACGCAGTATTTT. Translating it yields CASSGRRGGRDTQYF.

The CDR3 protein is CASSNIGTSDRTDTQYF. The CDR3 nucleotides are TGTGCCAGCAGCAATATTGGGACTAGCGACCGCACAGATACGCAGTATTTT. The V gene is TRBV28, the J gene TRBJ2-3; 10 nucleotides match TRBD2. CDR1 and CDR2 from the germline V gene are MDHEN and SYDVKM. J gave up 1 base and V 6 bases, and 10 bases lay outside the gene matches. The CDR3 length is 17 residues. Variable domain in full (rest from reference TRBV28 and TRBJ2-3): DVKVTQSSRYLVKRTGEKVFLECVQDMDHENMFWYRQDPGLGLRLIYFSYDVKMKEKGDIPEGYSVSREKKERFSLILESASTNQTSMYLCASSNIGTSDRTDTQYFGPGTRLTVL.

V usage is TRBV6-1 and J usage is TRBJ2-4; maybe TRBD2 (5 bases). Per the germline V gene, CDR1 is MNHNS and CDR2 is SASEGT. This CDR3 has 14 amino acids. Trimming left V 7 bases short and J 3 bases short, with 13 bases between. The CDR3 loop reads CASTERVVKNIQYF. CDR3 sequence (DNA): TGTGCCAGCACCGAGAGGGTTGTCAAAAACATTCAGTACTTC.

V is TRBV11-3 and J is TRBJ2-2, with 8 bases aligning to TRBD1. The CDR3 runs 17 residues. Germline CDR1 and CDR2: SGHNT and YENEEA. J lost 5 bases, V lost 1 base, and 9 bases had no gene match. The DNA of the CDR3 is TGTGCCAGCAGCTTAGCATCCGGGACAGGATTAACCGGGGAGCTGTTTTTT. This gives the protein CASSLASGTGLTGELFF.

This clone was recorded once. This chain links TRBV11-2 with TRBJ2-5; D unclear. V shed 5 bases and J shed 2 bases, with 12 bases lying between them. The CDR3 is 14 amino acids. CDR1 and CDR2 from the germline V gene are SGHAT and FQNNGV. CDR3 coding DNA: TGTGCCAGCAGCCAACCGCTGACTCAAGAGACCCAGTACTTC. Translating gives CASSQPLTQETQYF.

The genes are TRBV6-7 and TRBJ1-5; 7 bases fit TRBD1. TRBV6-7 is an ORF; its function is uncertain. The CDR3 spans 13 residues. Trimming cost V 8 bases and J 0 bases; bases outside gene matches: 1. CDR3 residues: CASRDSSNQPQHF. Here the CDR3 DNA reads TGTGCCAGCCGGGACAGTAGCAATCAGCCCCAGCATTTT.

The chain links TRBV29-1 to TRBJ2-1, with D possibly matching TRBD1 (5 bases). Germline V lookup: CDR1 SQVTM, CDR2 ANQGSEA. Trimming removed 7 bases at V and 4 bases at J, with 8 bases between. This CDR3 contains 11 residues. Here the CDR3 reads CSADRYNEQFF. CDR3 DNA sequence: TGCAGCGCCGACAGATACAATGAGCAGTTCTTC.

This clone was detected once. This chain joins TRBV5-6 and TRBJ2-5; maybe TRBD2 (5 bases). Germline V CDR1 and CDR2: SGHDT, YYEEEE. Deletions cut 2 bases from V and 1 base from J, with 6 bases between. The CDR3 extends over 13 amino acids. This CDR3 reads CASSFGLQETQYF. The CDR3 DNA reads TGTGCCAGCAGCTTCGGACTCCAAGAGACCCAGTACTTC.

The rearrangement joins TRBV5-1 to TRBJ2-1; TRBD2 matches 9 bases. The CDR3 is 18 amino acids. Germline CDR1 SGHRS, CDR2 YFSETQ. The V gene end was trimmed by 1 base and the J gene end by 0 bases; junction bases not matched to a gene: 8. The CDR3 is CASSLHSLAGGSYNEQFF. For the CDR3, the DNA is TGCGCCAGCAGCTTGCACTCACTAGCGGGTGGCTCCTACAATGAGCAGTTCTTC. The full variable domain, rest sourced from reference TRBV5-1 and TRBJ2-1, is KAGVTQTPRYLIKTRGQQVTLSCSPISGHRSVSWYQQTPGQGLQFLFEYFSETQRNKGNFPGRFSGRQFSNSRSEMNVSTLELGDSALYLCASSLHSLAGGSYNEQFFGPGTRLTVL.

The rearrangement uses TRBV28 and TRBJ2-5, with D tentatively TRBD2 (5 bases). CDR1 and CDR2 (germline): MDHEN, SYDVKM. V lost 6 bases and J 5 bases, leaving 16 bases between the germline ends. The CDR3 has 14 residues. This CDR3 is CASRPVEGVETQYF. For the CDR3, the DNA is TGTGCCAGCAGGCCGGTAGAGGGAGTGGAGACCCAGTACTTC.

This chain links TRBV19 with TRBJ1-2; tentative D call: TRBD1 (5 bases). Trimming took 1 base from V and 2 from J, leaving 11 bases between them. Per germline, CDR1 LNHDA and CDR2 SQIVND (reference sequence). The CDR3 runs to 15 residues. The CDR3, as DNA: TGTGCCAGTAGTATAGGCCCTCAGGGAAACTATGGCTACACCTTC. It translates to CASSIGPQGNYGYTF.

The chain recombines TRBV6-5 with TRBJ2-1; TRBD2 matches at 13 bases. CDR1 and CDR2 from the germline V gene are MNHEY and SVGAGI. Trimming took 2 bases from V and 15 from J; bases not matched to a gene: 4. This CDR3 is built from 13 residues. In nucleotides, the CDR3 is TGTGCCAGCAGTTACACGGGACTAGCGGGGCGGTTCTTC. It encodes CASSYTGLAGRFF.

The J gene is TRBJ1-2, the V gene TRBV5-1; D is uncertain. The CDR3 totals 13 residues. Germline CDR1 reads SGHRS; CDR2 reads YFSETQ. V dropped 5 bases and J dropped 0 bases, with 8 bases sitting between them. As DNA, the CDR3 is TGCGCCAGCAGGCTGGCCTCTAACTATGGCTACACCTTC. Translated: CASRLASNYGYTF.

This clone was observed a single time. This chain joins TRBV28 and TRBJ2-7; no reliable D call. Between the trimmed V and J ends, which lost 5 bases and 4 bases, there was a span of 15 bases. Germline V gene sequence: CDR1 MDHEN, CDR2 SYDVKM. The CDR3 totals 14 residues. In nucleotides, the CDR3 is TGTGCCAGCAGTCCCCCCTCGACATCGTACGAGCAGTACTTC. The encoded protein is CASSPPSTSYEQYF.

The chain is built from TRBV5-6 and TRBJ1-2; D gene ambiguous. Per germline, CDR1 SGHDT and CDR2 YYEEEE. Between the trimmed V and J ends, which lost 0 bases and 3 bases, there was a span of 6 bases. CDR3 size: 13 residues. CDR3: CASSLDSYYGYTF. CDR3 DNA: TGTGCCAGCAGCTTGGACAGCTACTATGGCTACACCTTC.

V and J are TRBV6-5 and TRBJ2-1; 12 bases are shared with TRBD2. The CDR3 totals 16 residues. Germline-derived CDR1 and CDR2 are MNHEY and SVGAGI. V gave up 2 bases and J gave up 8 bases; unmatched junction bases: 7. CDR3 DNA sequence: TGTGCCAGCAGTTACGCCACTAGCGGGAGGTTAGATGAGCAGTTCTTC. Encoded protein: CASSYATSGRLDEQFF.

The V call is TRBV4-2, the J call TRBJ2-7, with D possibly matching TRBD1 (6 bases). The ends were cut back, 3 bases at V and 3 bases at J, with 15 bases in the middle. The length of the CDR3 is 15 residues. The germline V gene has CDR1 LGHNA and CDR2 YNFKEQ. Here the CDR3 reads CASSQGTGTNYEQYF. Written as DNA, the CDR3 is TGTGCCAGCAGCCAGGGTACCGGGACAAACTACGAGCAGTACTTC.

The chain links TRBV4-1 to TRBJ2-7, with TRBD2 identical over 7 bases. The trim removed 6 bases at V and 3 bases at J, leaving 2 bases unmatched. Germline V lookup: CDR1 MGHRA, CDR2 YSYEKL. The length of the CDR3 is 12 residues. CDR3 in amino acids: CASRGRGYEQYF. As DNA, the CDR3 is TGCGCCAGCAGAGGGAGGGGCTACGAGCAGTACTTC.

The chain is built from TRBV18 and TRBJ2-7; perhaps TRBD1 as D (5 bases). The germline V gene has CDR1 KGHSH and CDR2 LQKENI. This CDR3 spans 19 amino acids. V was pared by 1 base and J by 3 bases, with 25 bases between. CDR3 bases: TGTGCCAGCTCACCACAAGGTGAAGGGGAAGGGTTCACGTTCTACGAGCAGTACTTC. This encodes CASSPQGEGEGFTFYEQYF. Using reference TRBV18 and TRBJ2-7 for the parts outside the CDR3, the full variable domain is NAGVMQNPRHLVRRRGQEARLRCSPMKGHSHVYWYRQLPEEGLKFMVYLQKENIIDESGMPKERFSAEFPKEGPSILRIQQVVRGDSAAYFCASSPQGEGEGFTFYEQYFGPGTRLTVT.

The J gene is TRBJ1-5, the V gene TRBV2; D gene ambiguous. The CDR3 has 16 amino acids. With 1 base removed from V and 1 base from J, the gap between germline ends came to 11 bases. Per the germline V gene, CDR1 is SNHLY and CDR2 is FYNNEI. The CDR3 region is CASSEVGGPSNQPQHF. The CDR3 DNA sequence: TGTGCCAGCAGTGAAGTGGGAGGGCCCAGCAATCAGCCCCAGCATTTT.

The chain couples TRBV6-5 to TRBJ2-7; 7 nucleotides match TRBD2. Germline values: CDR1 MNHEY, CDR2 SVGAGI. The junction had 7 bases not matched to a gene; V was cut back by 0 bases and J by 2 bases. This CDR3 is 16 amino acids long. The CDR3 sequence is CASSYSPSGTTYEQYF. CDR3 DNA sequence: TGTGCCAGCAGTTACTCTCCTAGCGGTACGACCTACGAGCAGTACTTC.

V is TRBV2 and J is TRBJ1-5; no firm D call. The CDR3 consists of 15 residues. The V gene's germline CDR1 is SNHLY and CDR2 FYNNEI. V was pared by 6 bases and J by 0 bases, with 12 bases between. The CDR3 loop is CASREPGNSNQPQHF. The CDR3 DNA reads TGTGCCAGCAGGGAGCCGGGAAATAGCAATCAGCCCCAGCATTTT.